This TCR beta chain was sequenced during a study of T cell changes during pregnancy in multiple sclerosis. The assay was immunoSEQ multiplex PCR, and TCRdb's table has in-frame clones only and misses some. In the table there are fewer than 60,000 clones, roughly 93% of which are singletons. CDR1 and CDR2 from the germline V gene are SGHRS and YFSETQ. This CDR3 region has 15 residues. Deletions cut 4 bases from V and 3 bases from J, with 13 bases between. This receptor was identified in a female donor with multiple sclerosis, enrolled in a pregnancy study. The source material was peripheral blood, sampled in the second trimester of pregnancy. V is TRBV5-1 and J is TRBJ2-2; D perhaps matches TRBD1 (6 bases). The CDR3 loop reads CASSSQQGHTGELFF. In DNA form, the CDR3 reads TGCGCCAGCAGCAGCCAACAGGGACACACCGGGGAGCTGTTTTTT.